These 13 T cell receptor beta chains share one sample of origin, sequenced in a study of OX40 agonist ivuxolimab in advanced cancers. Profiling relied on immunoSEQ multiplex PCR, and the TCRdb table lists in-frame clones only, not all of them. Among approximately 54,000 clones listed, 85% to 90% were seen once. Material: CD4+ or CD8+ T cells sorted from blood, obtained in a trial of the OX40 agonist ivuxolimab. Source of these receptors: an adult with an advanced solid tumor such as melanoma, head and neck, liver or kidney cancer.

The rearrangement joins TRBV2 to TRBJ2-5, with 12 positions matching TRBD2. Trimming at V came to 4 bases and at J to 4 bases, leaving 4 bases not matched to a gene. The CDR3 extends over 15 amino acids. Germline CDR1 SNHLY, CDR2 FYNNEI. The CDR3 loop is CASSASGGARETQYF. CDR3 nucleotide sequence: TGTGCCAGCAGTGCTAGCGGGGGGGCCAGAGAGACCCAGTACTTC.

The chain uses TRBV19 and TRBJ2-3, with 12 bases matching TRBD2. Trimming cost V 8 bases and J 3 bases; bases outside gene matches: 6. Germline-derived CDR1 and CDR2 are LNHDA and SQIVND (reference sequence). This CDR3 has 15 residues. CDR3 protein: CASQRLAGATDTQYF. The DNA of the CDR3 is TGTGCCAGTCAAAGACTAGCGGGGGCTACAGATACGCAGTATTTT.

The rearrangement uses TRBV2 and TRBJ2-1; 7 bases match TRBD2. This CDR3 spans 15 amino acids. J lost 8 bases, V lost 6 bases, and 13 bases had no gene match. Germline loops: CDR1 SNHLY, CDR2 FYNNEI. CDR3: CASRARVTSLYEQFF. CDR3 nucleotide sequence: TGTGCCAGCAGAGCCAGGGTGACTAGCCTTTATGAGCAGTTCTTC.

CDR3 sequence reads: CASSLDSSGTDTQYF. The CDR3 coding sequence is TGTGCCAGCAGCCTGGACAGCTCTGGCACAGATACGCAGTATTTT. The V and J genes are TRBV2 and TRBJ2-3, with D perhaps matching TRBD1 (6 bases). The CDR3 length is 15 residues. The ends were cut back, 6 bases at V and 1 base at J, with 14 bases in the middle. Germline assignment: CDR1 SNHLY and CDR2 FYNNEI.

The genes are TRBV2 and TRBJ2-4, with 7 positions matching TRBD1. Germline values: CDR1 SNHLY, CDR2 FYNNEI. The CDR3 contains 12 residues. V was pared by 6 bases and J by 6 bases, with 2 bases of the junction left unmatched. The CDR3 DNA reads TGTGCCAGCAGGGGGGACAGAAACATTCAGTACTTC. Protein product: CASRGDRNIQYF.

The chain uses TRBV28 and TRBJ1-1, with D uncertain. The CDR3 has 12 amino acids. Per germline, CDR1 MDHEN and CDR2 SYDVKM. V was shortened by 6 bases and J by 8 bases, with 13 bases between the two germline ends. This CDR3 is CASRDLSREAFF. CDR3 bases: TGTGCCAGCAGAGACCTTTCTAGAGAAGCTTTCTTT.

This chain links TRBV7-9 with TRBJ1-1; possibly TRBD1 for D (6 bases). This CDR3 region has 14 residues. Trimming pared 5 bases from V and 1 base from J, leaving 11 bases between. CDR1 and CDR2 from the germline V gene are SEHNR and FQNEAQ (reference sequence). The CDR3: CASSPPDRNTEAFF. CDR3 DNA: TGTGCCAGCAGCCCGCCGGACAGGAACACTGAAGCTTTCTTT.

The gene calls are TRBV5-6 and TRBJ2-1; 7 bases fit TRBD2. Germline CDR1 and CDR2: SGHDT and YYEEEE. With V trimmed by 2 bases and J by 0 bases, 2 bases remained unmatched. The CDR3 is made up of 15 amino acids. The CDR3 sequence: CASSLGTTSYNEQFF. The CDR3 DNA reads TGTGCCAGCAGCTTAGGGACTACCTCCTACAATGAGCAGTTCTTC.

For the CDR3, the DNA is TGTGCCAGCAGCCCCCGTCTTATAGCCTCCGGGATTCAGTACTTC. Residues: CASSPRLIASGIQYF. The V gene is TRBV11-2, the J gene TRBJ2-4, with D unclear. In germline, CDR1 is SGHAT, CDR2 FQNNGV. Trimming removed 5 bases at V and 10 bases at J, with 21 bases between. The CDR3 loop spans 15 amino acids.

The table lists this clone with a count of one. The V gene is TRBV5-1, the J gene TRBJ2-1; 8 positions agree with TRBD2. The V segment lost 4 bases and the J segment 1 base; nucleotides outside the gene matches: 4. This CDR3 spans 15 amino acids. CDR1 and CDR2 (germline): SGHRS, YFSETQ. The CDR3 region is CASSLSGVSYNEQFF. CDR3 bases: TGCGCCAGCAGCCTTAGCGGGGTGTCCTACAATGAGCAGTTCTTC.

V and J are TRBV18 and TRBJ2-3; 8 bases are shared with TRBD1. Per the germline V gene, CDR1 is KGHSH and CDR2 is LQKENI. Trimming removed 5 bases from V and 5 bases from J; junction bases left unmatched: 6. The CDR3 covers 14 residues. The CDR3 DNA reads as TGTGCCAGCTCAGCCTTAGACAGGGGAGATACGCAGTATTTT. It yields the protein CASSALDRGDTQYF. Complete variable domain (other parts from reference TRBV18 and TRBJ2-3): NAGVMQNPRHLVRRRGQEARLRCSPMKGHSHVYWYRQLPEEGLKFMVYLQKENIIDESGMPKERFSAEFPKEGPSILRIQQVVRGDSAAYFCASSALDRGDTQYFGPGTRLTVL.

This clone has just one count. The chain carries TRBV5-1 and TRBJ2-3, with TRBD1 matching 7 bases. This CDR3 is 16 amino acids long. The ends lost 10 bases at V and 5 bases at J; junction bases unmatched: 19. Germline values: CDR1 SGHRS, CDR2 YFSETQ. The CDR3 DNA reads TGCGCCGGGATTAGCCTTACAGGGGCGCACAAAGATACGCAGTATTTT. Its protein is CAGISLTGAHKDTQYF. The complete variable domain, with remaining parts taken from reference TRBV5-1 and TRBJ2-3, reads KAGVTQTPRYLIKTRGQQVTLSCSPISGHRSVSWYQQTPGQGLQFLFEYFSETQRNKGNFPGRFSGRQFSNSRSEMNVSTLELGDSALYLCAGISLTGAHKDTQYFGPGTRLTVL.

V and J are TRBV5-6 and TRBJ1-1, with D possibly TRBD1 on 5 matching bases. The germline gives CDR1 SGHDT, CDR2 YYEEEE. CDR3 length equals 13 residues. Trimming pared 5 bases from V and 6 bases from J, leaving 14 bases between. The CDR3 protein is CASSLPGVPEAFF. CDR3 coding DNA: TGTGCCAGCAGTCTGCCGGGGGTTCCTGAAGCTTTCTTT.